One sample yielded the 9 T cell receptor beta chains listed below, sequenced in a study of shared clonotypes between healthy human individuals. Data came from immunoSEQ multiplex PCR; TCRdb stores just in-frame clones and leaves some out. The sample holds more than 850,000 clones; 75% to 85% are singletons and the top ten take about 0.52%. Sequencing input: memory CD4+ T cells from PBMCs. Specified subset: CD45RA-negative fraction. These receptors all stem from a man aged 18 to 29 in good health. Some clones in this sample may be carry-over from other donors' samples.

This clone was seen a few times. V gene TRBV6-1 combines with J gene TRBJ1-5; D is uncertain. The CDR3 is made up of 13 amino acids. Germline V gene sequence: CDR1 MNHNS, CDR2 SASEGT. V dropped 7 bases and J dropped 7 bases, with 14 bases sitting between them. The CDR3: CASNDRSGQPQHF. The CDR3, as DNA: TGTGCCAGCAATGATCGGTCGGGGCAGCCCCAGCATTTT.

The chain carries TRBV7-2 and TRBJ2-1, with 8 nucleotides matching TRBD2. V gave up 3 bases and J gave up 8 bases; unmatched junction bases: 9. Germline-derived CDR1 and CDR2 are SGHTA and FQGNSA. The CDR3 spans 15 residues. Written as DNA, the CDR3 is TGTGCCAGCAGCTTTCCGGGAGGGCCTGGGTATGAGCAGTTCTTC. It is translated as CASSFPGGPGYEQFF. Full variable domain (remainder filled in from reference TRBV7-2 and TRBJ2-1): GAGVSQSPSNKVTEKGKDVELRCDPISGHTALYWYRQSLGQGLEFLIYFQGNSAPDKSGLPSDRFSAERTGGSVSTLTIQRTQQEDSAVYLCASSFPGGPGYEQFFGPGTRLTVL.

This clone appeared a few times. The rearrangement links TRBV28 to TRBJ1-1, with D possibly matching TRBD1 (5 bases). The germline V gene encodes CDR1 MDHEN and CDR2 SYDVKM. Trimming pared 4 bases from V and 1 base from J, leaving 10 bases between. This CDR3 has 14 residues. DNA of the CDR3: TGTGCCAGCAGTTCTACCAGGGAGAACACTGAAGCTTTCTTT. Translating gives CASSSTRENTEAFF.

This clone was detected ten times or more. The rearrangement links TRBV11-2 to TRBJ2-7; 8 bases agree with TRBD2. This CDR3 contains 15 residues. Germline V gene lookup returns CDR1 SGHAT and CDR2 FQNNGV. The junction had 9 bases not matched to a gene; V was cut back by 2 bases and J by 6 bases. This chain's CDR3 is CASSLTRGGRSEQYF. CDR3 DNA sequence: TGTGCCAGCAGCTTAACGCGGGGCGGGAGGTCCGAGCAGTACTTC.

As to this clone: The same CDR3 also results from other DNA sequences found in this sample. This chain joins TRBV5-4 and TRBJ2-6; 7 bases match TRBD1. V lost 2 bases, J lost 1 base, and 0 bases stayed unmatched. Germline V CDR1 and CDR2: SGHNT, YYREEE (reference sequence). The CDR3 extends over 15 amino acids. CDR3 region: CASSLQGSGANVLTF. CDR3 DNA sequence: TGTGCCAGCAGCTTACAGGGGTCTGGGGCCAACGTCCTGACTTTC.

The rearrangement uses TRBV10-3 and TRBJ2-5; a weak D match, TRBD1 (6 bases). Per the germline V gene, CDR1 is ENHRY and CDR2 is SYGVKD. Trimming pared 6 bases from V and 4 bases from J, leaving 12 bases between. This CDR3 spans 13 amino acids. This CDR3 is CAISAGATETQYF. DNA of the CDR3: TGTGCCATCAGCGCAGGGGCAACAGAGACCCAGTACTTC.

The rearrangement uses TRBV5-1 and TRBJ2-3, with TRBD2 identical over 9 bases. Germline V lookup: CDR1 SGHRS, CDR2 YFSETQ. The CDR3 has 19 residues. J was trimmed by 1 base and V by 1 base; bases with no gene match: 13. The CDR3 loop reads CASSLISLGSGSRTDTQYF. CDR3 nucleotides: TGCGCCAGCAGCTTGATTAGTCTCGGTAGCGGGAGTCGCACAGATACGCAGTATTTT.

The genes are TRBV13 and TRBJ2-1; 12 bases agree with TRBD2. The germline V gene has CDR1 PRHDT and CDR2 FYEKMQ (reference sequence). The CDR3 consists of 15 residues. Trimming removed 5 bases from V and 8 bases from J; junction bases left unmatched: 7. As DNA, the CDR3 is TGTGCCAGCAGCCCACGAGGACTAGCGGGATATGAGCAGTTCTTC. Its translation: CASSPRGLAGYEQFF.

This clone appeared once. Other nucleotide sequences in the sample specify the same CDR3. Here the CDR3 DNA reads TGTGCCAGCAGCGAAAACTATGGCTACACCTTC. Its protein product is CASSENYGYTF. The gene calls are TRBV25-1 and TRBJ1-2, with no clear D. CDR1 is MGHDK, CDR2 SYGVNS, per germline. Trimming cost V 6 bases and J 2 bases, with 4 bases left between them. This CDR3 is 11 amino acids long.